This TCR beta chain was obtained from a study of cytomegalovirus exposure and HLA in healthy donors. This clone was counted once. What it binds is unknown. The CDR3 sequence is 10 residues long. V lost 7 bases to trimming and J lost 7 bases; unmatched junction nucleotides: 3. CDR1 SQVTM and CDR2 ANQGSEA come from the germline V gene. TCRdb keeps only in-frame clones here, not all; method: immunoSEQ multiplex PCR. The sample carries about 150,000 clones, around 88% recorded once. Study-wide points: Many donors carried some public TCRs, although rarity characterized most TCR sequences. High sensitivity and specificity were reportedly achieved when the classifier diagnosed cytomegalovirus status.

This sequence was found in a man aged 18 to 30 in good health and CMV-seropositive. The J gene is TRBJ1-1, the V gene TRBV29-1; the match to TRBD1 covers 7 bases. Sequenced: PBMCs. The CDR3 region has the DNA TGCAGCGGGAGGGACAGTGAAGCTTTCTTT. Protein sequence: CSGRDSEAFF.